This T cell receptor beta chain came from a study of blood T cell repertoires in COVID-19. Study-wide context: Sample material is recorded as cDNA or gDNA derived from T cells, B-cell-depleted T cells, or PBMCs.

This clone was detected only once. Assay used: immunoSEQ multiplex PCR; TCRdb lists only in-frame clones, some missing. The repertoire holds 400,000 to 450,000 clones, with 85% to 90% as singletons. The CDR3 consists of 14 residues. CDR1 SGDLS and CDR2 YYNGEE come from the germline V gene. The V and J ends lost 0 bases and 6 bases respectively, with 9 bases between them. The receptor's source is a man aged 25-40 years who had recovered from COVID-19. Sequencing was done on a sample of PBMCs or T cells enriched from blood (not recorded which). The chain recombines TRBV9 with TRBJ2-2; D perhaps matches TRBD2 (5 bases). CDR3 region: CASSVVTGSGELFF. The CDR3 nucleotides are TGTGCCAGCAGCGTAGTGACGGGGTCCGGGGAGCTGTTTTTT.